These 26 T cell receptor beta chains were all obtained from the same sample, sequenced in a study of blood T cell repertoires in COVID-19. Profiling relied on immunoSEQ multiplex PCR, and the TCRdb table lists in-frame clones only, not all of them. The table records about 250,000 clones, around 89% of them present only once. Sample: PBMCs or T cells enriched from blood (not recorded which). The receptors stem from a woman in her fifties or sixties who had recovered from COVID-19.

The chain links TRBV7-9 to TRBJ2-5, with D perhaps matching TRBD1 (6 bases). The CDR3 runs to 15 residues. CDR1 and CDR2 (germline): SEHNR, FQNEAQ (reference sequence). Trimming left V 7 bases short and J 0 bases short, with 15 bases between. The CDR3 DNA reads TGTGCCAGCAACAACAGGGATCGTAACCAAGAGACCCAGTACTTC. This encodes CASNNRDRNQETQYF.

The gene calls are TRBV6-5 and TRBJ2-7; the match to TRBD2 covers 9 bases. The CDR3 extends over 14 amino acids. V shed 4 bases, J shed 2 bases, and the junction held 3 bases outside the gene matches. Per germline, CDR1 MNHEY and CDR2 SVGAGI. CDR3 in amino acids: CASSWGGGAYEQYF. The DNA of the CDR3 is TGTGCCAGCAGTTGGGGCGGGGGGGCCTACGAGCAGTACTTC.

This clone was picked up a small number of times. This chain connects TRBV27 to TRBJ1-2; perhaps TRBD1 as D (5 bases). This CDR3 is 14 amino acids long. The germline V gene has CDR1 MNHEY and CDR2 SMNVEV (reference sequence). The V and J ends lost 3 bases and 2 bases respectively, with 10 bases between them. CDR3: CASSFKGMNYGYTF. In nucleotides, the CDR3 is TGTGCCAGCAGTTTTAAGGGGATGAACTATGGCTACACCTTC.

This chain uses TRBV19 with TRBJ1-1, with 7 bases identical to TRBD1. CDR3 size: 16 residues. CDR1 and CDR2 from the germline V gene are LNHDA and SQIVND (reference sequence). After removal of 4 bases from V and 5 bases from J, the junction contained 13 bases not matched to a gene. The CDR3 loop is CASSTDRASPFTEAFF. In DNA, the CDR3 is TGTGCCAGTAGTACCGACAGGGCGTCCCCTTTTACTGAAGCTTTCTTT.

The chain recombines TRBV11-2 with TRBJ1-2; possibly TRBD1 for D (6 bases). Germline V CDR1 and CDR2: SGHAT, FQNNGV. CDR3 length: 14 amino acids. V lost 5 bases, J lost 3 bases, and 13 bases lay in between. This chain's CDR3 is CASSIETGHYGYTF. The CDR3 coding sequence is TGTGCCAGCAGCATCGAGACAGGCCACTATGGCTACACCTTC.

The V call is TRBV28, the J call TRBJ2-1; D may be TRBD2 (6 bases). CDR1 and CDR2 (germline): MDHEN, SYDVKM. The V gene lost 6 bases and the J gene lost 4 bases, with 16 bases spanning the gap. The CDR3 has 15 amino acids. The CDR3 is CASRSPVGGYNEQFF. The CDR3 DNA is TGTGCCAGCAGGTCCCCCGTCGGGGGTTACAATGAGCAGTTCTTC. The complete variable domain, with remaining parts taken from reference TRBV28 and TRBJ2-1, reads DVKVTQSSRYLVKRTGEKVFLECVQDMDHENMFWYRQDPGLGLRLIYFSYDVKMKEKGDIPEGYSVSREKKERFSLILESASTNQTSMYLCASRSPVGGYNEQFFGPGTRLTVL.

The rearrangement links TRBV4-3 to TRBJ2-1, with a possible D match to TRBD2 (6 bases). Trimming pared 0 bases from V and 2 bases from J, leaving 17 bases between. The CDR3 loop spans 18 amino acids. Germline loops: CDR1 LGHNA, CDR2 YSLEER. The CDR3 DNA reads as TGCGCCAGCAGCCAAGAAGCCCCCGGGACTGGACCCTACAATGAGCAGTTCTTC. Protein: CASSQEAPGTGPYNEQFF.

This chain connects TRBV6-6 to TRBJ1-1; TRBD1 aligns across 10 bases. Trimming took 5 bases from V and 4 from J; bases not matched to a gene: 7. The CDR3 sequence is 15 residues long. The V gene's germline CDR1 is MNHNY and CDR2 SVGAGI (reference sequence). The CDR3 sequence is CASSRQGAGGTEAFF. CDR3 DNA: TGTGCCAGCAGTCGACAGGGGGCGGGCGGCACTGAAGCTTTCTTT.

The chain combines TRBV4-1 with TRBJ2-5, with 8 positions matching TRBD1. V dropped 3 bases and J dropped 2; count of bases not matched to a gene: 2. Germline CDR1 and CDR2: MGHRA and YSYEKL. The CDR3 covers 14 residues. For the CDR3, the DNA is TGCGCCAGCAGCCAGACAGGGGCTCAAGAGACCCAGTACTTC. Translation gives CASSQTGAQETQYF.

This sequence joins TRBV16 and TRBJ2-1; 13 nucleotides agree with TRBD2. The germline V gene has CDR1 KGHSY and CDR2 FQNENV. The trim removed 4 bases at V and 10 bases at J, leaving 10 bases unmatched. This CDR3 has 16 amino acids. DNA for the CDR3: TGTGCCAGCAGCCCAAGGACTAGCGGGAGTGGTGGGGAGCAGTTCTTC. Protein product: CASSPRTSGSGGEQFF.

The chain is built from TRBV20-1 and TRBJ1-2; the D is unclear. The V end lost 3 bases, the J end lost 7 bases, and 9 bases lay between the germline ends. Germline assignment: CDR1 DFQATT and CDR2 SNEGSKA (reference sequence). The CDR3 length is 11 residues. CDR3 sequence (DNA): TGCAGTGCTAGTTCCGGTCCTGGCTACACCTTC. It encodes CSASSGPGYTF.

The rearrangement links TRBV29-1 to TRBJ1-1; 8 bases align to TRBD1. The CDR3 is 12 amino acids. CDR1 SQVTM and CDR2 ANQGSEA come from the germline V gene. Trimming cost V 4 bases and J 6 bases; bases outside gene matches: 4. The CDR3 region is CSVVEQGAEAFF. The CDR3, as DNA: TGCAGCGTTGTCGAACAGGGGGCTGAAGCTTTCTTT.

The gene calls are TRBV7-2 and TRBJ2-7, with TRBD1 matching 9 bases. CDR1 and CDR2 (germline): SGHTA, FQGNSA. V shed 2 bases and J 5 bases; nucleotides not matched to a gene: 7. This CDR3 is built from 15 residues. CDR3 loop: CASSLPGQGTHEQYF. The CDR3 DNA sequence: TGTGCCAGCAGCTTACCGGGACAGGGTACCCACGAGCAGTACTTC.

This clone was counted only a few times. CDR3 sequence reads: CASSRQGAWTEAFF. Written as DNA, the CDR3 is TGTGCCAGCAGCAGACAGGGGGCTTGGACTGAAGCTTTCTTT. The chain recombines TRBV7-9 with TRBJ1-1; 10 bases map to TRBD1. The CDR3 has 14 residues. Germline lookup yields CDR1 SEHNR and CDR2 FQNEAQ (reference sequence). V lost 5 bases, J lost 5 bases, and 5 bases stayed unmatched.

This clone was counted once. The genes are TRBV28 and TRBJ1-1, with 7 bases aligning to TRBD1. Germline V gene data show CDR1 as MDHEN and CDR2 as SYDVKM. The CDR3 length is 13 residues. The J segment lost 3 bases and the V segment lost 8 bases, leaving 6 bases of the junction unmatched. The CDR3 sequence is CASFRQGDTEAFF. Here the CDR3 DNA reads TGTGCCAGCTTTCGGCAGGGGGACACTGAAGCTTTCTTT.

The CDR3 region has the DNA TGTGCCAGCAGCCCGGGGGGCGGGAGGGGGCCCAATGAGCAGTTCTTC. It encodes CASSPGGGRGPNEQFF. This chain connects TRBV11-2 to TRBJ2-1; 9 nucleotides align to TRBD2. Trimming removed 5 bases from V and 6 bases from J; junction bases left unmatched: 11. This CDR3 spans 16 amino acids. CDR1 is SGHAT and CDR2 is FQNNGV in the germline V gene.

V gene TRBV6-5 combines with J gene TRBJ2-7, with TRBD1 matching 7 bases. The CDR3 sequence is 15 residues long. The J segment lost 2 bases and the V segment lost 0 bases, leaving 4 bases of the junction unmatched. In germline, CDR1 is MNHEY, CDR2 SVGAGI. The CDR3 region is CASSYSAGGPYEQYF. CDR3 DNA: TGTGCCAGCAGTTACTCGGCAGGGGGTCCCTACGAGCAGTACTTC.

This chain joins TRBV6-1 and TRBJ1-2; 7 bases map to TRBD1. The J segment lost 14 bases and the V segment lost 2 bases, leaving 11 bases of the junction unmatched. The germline V gene encodes CDR1 MNHNS and CDR2 SASEGT. The CDR3 totals 13 residues. Written as DNA, the CDR3 is TGTGCCAGCAGTGAATGGCAGGGGGAGCGTGCAACCTTC. Protein sequence: CASSEWQGERATF.

Of note for this clone: In the same sample, other DNA sequences code for this CDR3. As DNA, the CDR3 is TGTGCCAGCAGCCCAACAAGGAACACTGAAGCTTTCTTT. Amino acid sequence: CASSPTRNTEAFF. The chain joins TRBV28 to TRBJ1-1; D unresolved. CDR3 length: 13 amino acids. Trimming took off 6 bases at V and 1 base at J, with 9 bases between the two ends. CDR1 and CDR2 (germline): MDHEN, SYDVKM.

A few counts support this clone. CDR3 amino acids: CATSRDPTGGEQYF. CDR3 nucleotide sequence: TGTGCCACCAGCAGAGATCCCACAGGGGGAGAGCAGTACTTC. The rearrangement links TRBV15 to TRBJ2-7; 8 nucleotides line up with TRBD1. This CDR3 comprises 14 residues. Per the germline V gene, CDR1 is LNHNV and CDR2 is YYDKDF (reference sequence). J lost 7 bases, V lost 0 bases, and 5 bases had no gene match.

The chain joins TRBV5-4 to TRBJ2-5; 10 bases align to TRBD2. The CDR3 has 14 residues. V shed 4 bases, J shed 5 bases, and the junction held 5 bases outside the gene matches. The germline V gene has CDR1 SGHNT and CDR2 YYREEE (reference sequence). The CDR3 nucleotides read TGTGCCAGCAGCGGCGGGACTAGCGCGGAGACCCAGTACTTC. This sequence encodes CASSGGTSAETQYF.

The table lists this clone with a count of one. The chain joins TRBV10-3 to TRBJ2-5; 9 nucleotides match TRBD2. V dropped 3 bases and J dropped 4; count of bases not matched to a gene: 12. Germline V lookup: CDR1 ENHRY, CDR2 SYGVKD. This CDR3 region has 17 residues. The CDR3 DNA follows: TGTGCCATCAGTGACGGCGGGAGGGCGTCGGTATCAGAGACCCAGTACTTC. It specifies CAISDGGRASVSETQYF.

The chain combines TRBV7-9 with TRBJ1-1; 7 bases are shared with TRBD1. With V trimmed by 5 bases and J by 2 bases, 5 bases remained unmatched. The CDR3 consists of 14 residues. Germline lookup yields CDR1 SEHNR and CDR2 FQNEAQ (reference sequence). CDR3: CASSRDRSNTEAFF. DNA for the CDR3: TGTGCCAGCAGCCGGGACAGAAGTAACACTGAAGCTTTCTTT.

The J gene is TRBJ2-1, the V gene TRBV14; D may be TRBD2 (5 bases). Germline V gene lookup returns CDR1 SGHDN and CDR2 FVKESK. The CDR3 is 15 amino acids. V lost 0 bases and J lost 4, with 10 bases in between. CDR3 region: CASSQDVGGYNEQFF. The DNA of the CDR3 is TGTGCCAGCAGCCAAGATGTAGGCGGGTACAATGAGCAGTTCTTC.

The chain is built from TRBV19 and TRBJ1-5, with a tentative D call TRBD1 (5 bases). Trimming shortened V by 3 bases and J by 7 bases, and 19 bases separated the two germline ends. CDR1 is LNHDA and CDR2 is SQIVND in the germline V gene (reference sequence). This CDR3 has 16 amino acids. CDR3 coding DNA: TGTGCCAGTAGTATTGGAGAATCAGGGCGGGGGCAGCCCCAGCATTTT. Translation: CASSIGESGRGQPQHF.

The chain links TRBV6-5 to TRBJ1-5; 7 nucleotides match TRBD1. This CDR3 has 14 residues. Germline CDR1 is MNHEY and CDR2 is SVGAGI. Trimming cost V 6 bases and J 3 bases; bases outside gene matches: 5. CDR3 DNA: TGTGCCAGCAGCTCCGACAGGGTCAATCAGCCCCAGCATTTT. Encoded protein: CASSSDRVNQPQHF.